These 19 T cell receptor beta chains were all obtained from the same sample, sequenced in a study of T cells in Graves' hyperthyroidism and ophthalmopathy. TCR beta CDR3 regions were amplified from RNA. The TCR CDR3 was amplified in a first-round RT-PCR using the HTBI primer set. In TCRdb, the multiplex PCR reads were re-called with MiXCR into one record per CDR3 protein. The profile shows approximately 430,000 distinct CDR3 sequences, approximately 14% of them singletons. The specimen was blood. The receptors were sampled from a woman younger than 35 with Graves' hyperthyroidism.

Concerning this clonotype itself: The final CDR3 position lacks the conserved phenylalanine or tryptophan, pointing to a likely read error. The gene calls are TRBV6-2 or TRBV6-3 and TRBJ2-7; D remains ambiguous. The germline V gene encodes CDR1 MNHEY and CDR2 SVGEGT. V shed 5 bases and J shed 3 bases, with 8 bases lying between them. The CDR3 extends over 12 amino acids. The chain's CDR3 is CASSPLNYEQYL. The CDR3, as DNA: TGTGCCAGCAGTCCTCTCAACTACGAGCAGTACCTC.

This clonotype was counted once. Just one base apart from a much larger clone, this may be a read error. This sequence joins TRBV5-5 and TRBJ1-1, with D tentatively TRBD1 (5 bases). Germline loops: CDR1 SGHKS, CDR2 YYEKEE (reference sequence). The CDR3 consists of 13 residues. Trimming took off 10 bases at V and 5 bases at J, with 18 bases between the two ends. The CDR3 DNA is TGTGCCTGCACCTGGAGGGGTAGTACTGAAGCTTTCTTT. This sequence encodes CACTWRGSTEAFF.

This clonotype was recorded many times. The CDR3 region has the DNA TGTGCCAGCAGTGACCGACTAGCGAGCACAGATACGCAGTATTTT. Protein: CASSDRLASTDTQYF. The chain joins TRBV2 to TRBJ2-3, with 8 bases aligning to TRBD2. V lost 3 bases and J lost 0; bases outside the gene matches: 2. The germline CDR1 and CDR2 sequences are SNHLY and FYNNEI. CDR3 size: 15 residues.

This clonotype was observed many times. The chain links TRBV5-6 to TRBJ2-1; 9 bases are a match to TRBD1. The V and J ends lost 3 bases and 2 bases, in that order; junction bases with no gene match: 3. The CDR3 totals 15 residues. Germline V gene data show CDR1 as SGHDT and CDR2 as YYEEEE. The DNA for the CDR3 is TGTGCCAGCAGCTGGACAGGGGTCCCCTACAATGAGCAGTTCTTC. Encoded protein: CASSWTGVPYNEQFF.

This clonotype was found many times. V and J are TRBV12-3 or TRBV12-4 and TRBJ1-6; the match to TRBD1 covers 8 bases. This CDR3 comprises 15 residues. V lost 5 bases, J lost 8 bases, and 8 bases stayed unmatched. CDR3 sequence reads: CASSRGQGVYSPLHF. The CDR3 bases are TGTGCCAGCAGTCGAGGACAGGGAGTATATTCACCCCTCCACTTT.

The table lists this clonotype with many counts. The chain is built from TRBV5-4 and TRBJ2-7; D is perhaps TRBD1 (6 bases). V lost 4 bases to trimming and J lost 0 bases, with 11 bases between them. This CDR3 spans 14 amino acids. Germline CDR1 is SGHNT and CDR2 is YYREEE (reference sequence). CDR3 nucleotide sequence: TGTGCCAGCAGCGCAGGGGACAACTCCTACGAGCAGTACTTC. It specifies CASSAGDNSYEQYF.

This clonotype was observed at least ten times. The chain has TRBV20-1 and TRBJ2-5; 9 nucleotides line up with TRBD1. This CDR3 comprises 15 residues. Germline V gives CDR1 DFQATT, CDR2 SNEGSKA (reference sequence). After removal of 3 bases from V and 2 bases from J, the junction contained 7 bases not matched to a gene. The CDR3 region has the DNA TGCAGTGCTAGTTATGCCGGGACAGGGCAAGAGACCCAGTACTTC. This encodes CSASYAGTGQETQYF.

This clonotype was counted a few times. The J gene is TRBJ2-2, the V gene TRBV5-6; 10 positions match TRBD2. CDR1 is SGHDT and CDR2 is YYEEEE in the germline V gene. V lost 4 bases to trimming and J lost 3 bases; unmatched junction nucleotides: 12. The CDR3 totals 18 residues. CDR3 nucleotide sequence: TGTGCCAGCAGCGGACTAGCGGCAAAGGAGAGGTACACCGGGGAGCTGTTTTTT. It encodes CASSGLAAKERYTGELFF.

There are many counts of this clonotype. The V gene is TRBV5-1, the J gene TRBJ1-4, with D tentatively TRBD1 (5 bases). CDR3 length equals 14 residues. The germline V and J ends were trimmed by 5 bases and 0 bases, with 8 bases remaining between them. Germline values: CDR1 SGHRS, CDR2 YFSETQ. This chain's CDR3 is CASRPGPTNEKLFF. The CDR3 coding sequence is TGCGCCAGCAGGCCAGGGCCAACTAATGAAAAACTGTTTTTT.

This clonotype was seen ten or more times. The genes are TRBV2 and TRBJ2-5, with 7 bases lining up with TRBD2. CDR1 SNHLY and CDR2 FYNNEI come from the germline V gene. The CDR3 sequence is 16 residues long. V trimming: 3 bases; J trimming: 2 bases; junction bases outside the gene matches: 9. The DNA for the CDR3 is TGTGCCAGCAGTGACCCTACCCTAGCGGAACAAGAGACCCAGTACTTC. Translated, it gives CASSDPTLAEQETQYF. Based on the CDR3 plus reference TRBV2 and TRBJ2-5, the full variable domain is EPEVTQTPSHQVTQMGQEVILRCVPISNHLYFYWYRQILGQKVEFLVSFYNNEISEKSEIFDDQFSVERPDGSNFTLKIRSTKLEDSAMYFCASSDPTLAEQETQYFGPGTRLLVL.

The J gene is TRBJ1-2, the V gene TRBV12-3 or TRBV12-4; D call uncertain. The CDR3 spans 13 residues. Trimming left V 5 bases short and J 4 bases short, with 11 bases between. CDR3 region: CASSESTVYGYTF. In DNA, the CDR3 is TGTGCCAGCAGTGAAAGTACAGTCTATGGCTACACCTTC.

This clonotype has ten or more counts. The chain combines TRBV20-1 with TRBJ2-6; D is tentatively TRBD1 or TRBD2 (5 bases each). V lost 3 bases, J lost 4 bases, and 10 bases lay in between. Germline CDR1 and CDR2: DFQATT and SNEGSKA (reference sequence). The CDR3 is 14 amino acids. As DNA, the CDR3 is TGCAGTGCTAGTCCCGGGGACGGGGCCAACGTCCTGACTTTC. Protein sequence: CSASPGDGANVLTF.

This clonotype appeared many times. This sequence joins TRBV2 and TRBJ1-6; D might be TRBD1 (5 bases). CDR1 and CDR2 (germline): SNHLY, FYNNEI. V gave up 4 bases and J gave up 6 bases, with 13 bases separating them. This CDR3 has 15 residues. DNA for the CDR3: TGTGCCAGCAGTGTGGGGCAGGCTCTTAATTCACCCCTCCACTTT. Translation: CASSVGQALNSPLHF. The full variable domain, in which reference TRBV2 and TRBJ1-6 provide the parts outside the CDR3, is EPEVTQTPSHQVTQMGQEVILRCVPISNHLYFYWYRQILGQKVEFLVSFYNNEISEKSEIFDDQFSVERPDGSNFTLKIRSTKLEDSAMYFCASSVGQALNSPLHFGNGTRLTVT.

V is TRBV20-1 and J is TRBJ2-1, with 12 bases matching TRBD2. The CDR3 extends over 15 amino acids. Trimming at V came to 8 bases and at J to 8 bases, leaving 13 bases not matched to a gene. In germline, CDR1 is DFQATT, CDR2 SNEGSKA (reference sequence). CDR3 protein: CSPTGASGGGDEQFF. In DNA, the CDR3 is TGCAGTCCCACAGGGGCTAGCGGGGGGGGGGATGAGCAGTTCTTC.

This clonotype occurred a few times. V and J are TRBV10-3 and TRBJ2-4, with TRBD2 identical over 14 bases. V shed 5 bases and J 1 base; nucleotides not matched to a gene: 7. CDR3 length equals 18 residues. CDR1 and CDR2 from the germline V gene are ENHRY and SYGVKD. The CDR3 coding sequence is TGTGCCATCAGTCCGGGACTAGCGGGAGCAAGGGCCAAAAACATTCAGTACTTC. Residues: CAISPGLAGARAKNIQYF.

This clonotype was seen ten or more times. The chain joins TRBV15 to TRBJ2-7, with D possibly being TRBD2 (6 bases). CDR3 length equals 13 residues. Trimming cost V 4 bases and J 0 bases, with 7 bases left between them. CDR1 and CDR2 from the germline V gene are LNHNV and YYDKDF (reference sequence). CDR3 coding DNA: TGTGCCACCAGCAACGGGGGCTCCTACGAGCAGTACTTC. It translates to CATSNGGSYEQYF.

The table lists this clonotype with many counts. The chain uses TRBV20-1 and TRBJ2-5; D remains ambiguous. The CDR3 runs 11 residues. Trimming stripped 3 bases from V and 5 bases from J, with 7 bases between. Per the germline V gene, CDR1 is DFQATT and CDR2 is SNEGSKA (reference sequence). CDR3 residues: CSASLTETQYF. For the CDR3, the DNA is TGCAGTGCTAGCCTGACGGAGACCCAGTACTTC.

Only a few counts were recorded for this clonotype. The chain combines TRBV29-1 with TRBJ1-2; D remains unclear. V was trimmed by 0 bases and J by 8 bases, leaving 7 bases between them. The CDR3 covers 11 residues. Germline CDR1 and CDR2: SQVTM and ANQGSEA. The CDR3 sequence is CSVEDPQGYTF. CDR3 nucleotides: TGCAGCGTTGAAGATCCGCAAGGCTACACCTTC.

This clonotype has ten or more counts. CDR3 sequence (DNA): TGTGCCAGCAGCTTAGGTCGCGGGGGGGCCCCCGGGGAGCTGTTTTTT. This sequence encodes CASSLGRGGAPGELFF. V usage is TRBV7-2 and J usage is TRBJ2-2; 9 nucleotides match TRBD2. This CDR3 has 16 residues. Trimming at V came to 1 base and at J to 6 bases, leaving 6 bases not matched to a gene. Germline V lookup: CDR1 SGHTA, CDR2 FQGNSA.